These T cell receptor beta chains were read from a single sample in a study of T cell clonotyping in hematopoietic cell transplantation. Clones were sequenced by immunoSEQ multiplex PCR, and TCRdb holds only the in-frame ones, with some missing. The sample carries around 7,300 clones, about 98% recorded once. Sequencing was performed on PBMCs, taken 30 days after allogeneic stem cell transplant. These receptor sequences come from a male patient aged 60 to 75 who had an allogeneic stem cell transplant from a related donor, so the T cells may come from the graft donor. Some clones in this sample may be carry-over from other donors' samples. Each CDR3 is given with its conserved first and last residue. A D gene is named only where the DNA matches it firmly. Expanded clones get a size class; other rows say once, few or many, or leave the size out.

TRBV5-6	-	once	TRBJ2-2	TGTGCCAGCAGCCCCCGGCGTGGGAACACCGGGGAGCTGTTTTTT	CASSPRRGNTGELFF
TRBV4-1	TRBD2	once	TRBJ2-7	TGCGCCAGCAGCCGCGGACTAGCGGCCTACGAGCAGTACTTC	CASSRGLAAYEQYF
TRBV4-2	-	-	TRBJ2-6	TGTGCCAGCAGCCGTGGGTTAGAACGGACTGGGGCCAACGTCCTGACTTTC	CASSRGLERTGANVLTF
TRBV6-5	-	-	TRBJ2-3	TGTGCCAGCAGCCGAGGAGATACGCAGTATTTT	CASSRGDTQYF
TRBV5-1	TRBD2	-	TRBJ2-3	TGCGCCAGCAGCCCCGTTCGGGGGGGGGAGAGCACAGATACGCAGTATTTT	CASSPVRGGESTDTQYF
TRBV19	-	-	TRBJ2-2	TGTGCCAGTAGGTTACAGGGAGCCGGGGAGCTGTTTTTT	CASRLQGAGELFF
TRBV19	TRBD2	-	TRBJ2-7	TGTGCCAGTAGTATATCGGGCGGGGGGACCTACGAGCAGTACTTC	CASSISGGGTYEQYF
TRBV2	-	once	TRBJ1-2	TGTGCCAGCAGGATAGAAAGGTTGGGAGGCTACACCTTC	CASRIERLGGYTF
TRBV5-1	TRBD1	-	TRBJ1-2	TGCGCCAGTGGTCAAGGGACAGGGTTGGGCTATGGCTACACCTTC	CASGQGTGLGYGYTF
TRBV9	-	-	TRBJ1-2	TGTGCCAGCAGCGCGGTCCGGGACACGCCTAACTATGGCTACACCTTC	CASSAVRDTPNYGYTF
TRBV28	-	-	TRBJ2-7	TGTGCCAGCATCGACCGGGACACCCACGAGCAGTACTTC	CASIDRDTHEQYF
TRBV2	-	once	TRBJ1-2	TGTGCCAGCAGTAGCGAGATTAACTATGGCTACACCTTC	CASSSEINYGYTF
TRBV4-1	-	-	TRBJ1-1	TGCGCCAGCAGGCCAATCGACCAGAACACTGAAGCTTTCTTT	CASRPIDQNTEAFF
TRBV2	-	-	TRBJ2-5	TGTGCCAGCAGTGCCCCCCTAGAAGAGACCCAGTACTTC	CASSAPLEETQYF
TRBV28	-	once	TRBJ2-3	TGTGCCAGCAGTTCCCGACAGAAGGGCATGGATACGCAGTATTTT	CASSSRQKGMDTQYF
TRBV30	-	-	TRBJ2-7	TGTGCCTGGAGTTACGACAGGTTAAACGAGCAGTACTTC	CAWSYDRLNEQYF
TRBV19	-	-	TRBJ1-4	TGTGCCAGTAGTAACCGGGACGGTAATGAAAAACTGTTTTTT	CASSNRDGNEKLFF
TRBV5-1	-	-	TRBJ1-3	TGCGCCAGCAGCTTGGAAAGTAGGGAGCCTGGAAACACCATATATTTT	CASSLESREPGNTIYF
TRBV7-2	TRBD2	-	TRBJ2-3	TGTGCCAGCAGGATATGGGGGGGGGTCGAGGCAGATACGCAGTATTTT	CASRIWGGVEADTQYF
TRBV27	-	-	TRBJ1-5	TGTGCCAGCAGTATGGGGTTGAGGCAGCCCCAGCATTTT	CASSMGLRQPQHF